The 5 T cell receptor beta chains below all came from one sample that was sequenced in a study of chemoradiotherapy in HPV16-positive cancers. Sequencing was performed with immunoSEQ multiplex PCR; in TCRdb, only in-frame clones are kept and a portion is missing. The sample has approximately 940 clones, around 74% seen once. The sequences come from tumor tissue, collected from a patient who underwent chemoradiotherapy. The receptors stem from a human donor with HPV-associated anogenital cancer.

V gene TRBV7-8 combines with J gene TRBJ2-7; D unresolved. The CDR3 runs 14 residues. Germline lookup yields CDR1 SGHVS and CDR2 FQNEAQ. Trimming removed 2 bases at V and 5 bases at J, with 13 bases between. This CDR3 reads CASSLYRQVDEQYF. The CDR3 DNA is TGTGCCAGCAGCTTATATCGGCAGGTCGACGAGCAGTACTTC.

This clone has only one observation. The chain is built from TRBV11-2 and TRBJ2-7; 7 bases fit TRBD1. Germline V lookup: CDR1 SGHAT, CDR2 FQNNGV. The CDR3 totals 16 residues. V lost 5 bases and J lost 3; bases outside the gene matches: 13. Here the CDR3 reads CASSRSGGGTFYEQYF. The CDR3 DNA sequence: TGTGCCAGCAGCCGCTCAGGGGGTGGAACCTTCTACGAGCAGTACTTC.

V usage is TRBV28 and J usage is TRBJ2-7, with a possible D match to TRBD1 (5 bases). V was pared by 5 bases and J by 3 bases, with 14 bases between. Germline CDR1 reads MDHEN; CDR2 reads SYDVKM. This CDR3 is built from 14 residues. This CDR3 is CASSALSRDYEQYF. In DNA, the CDR3 is TGTGCCAGCAGTGCCCTCTCCAGGGACTACGAGCAGTACTTC.

The chain employs TRBV4-1 and TRBJ1-5; D is perhaps TRBD1 (5 bases). Deletions cut 0 bases from V and 2 bases from J, with 8 bases between. In germline, CDR1 is MGHRA, CDR2 YSYEKL. This CDR3 spans 15 amino acids. Here the CDR3 DNA reads TGCGCCAGCAGCCAAGATGGGGGGGGCAATCAGCCCCAGCATTTT. Protein sequence: CASSQDGGGNQPQHF.

This chain uses TRBV5-8 with TRBJ2-5; a weak D match, TRBD1 (6 bases). Judging by the DNA end, TRBJ2-7 fits better; the J call may be wrong. This CDR3 contains 19 residues. Germline V gene lookup returns CDR1 SGHTS and CDR2 YDEGEE. The DNA of the CDR3 is TGTGCCAGCAGCCCCCCTGCGCGTGGTGACAGGCCGAGCTCCTACGAGCAGTACTTC. It is translated as CASSPPARGDRPSSYEQYF.